The rows below give T cell receptor beta chains drawn from one sample of a study of cytomegalovirus exposure and HLA in healthy donors. Produced via immunoSEQ multiplex PCR; TCRdb's table is partial and in-frame only. This table holds tens of thousands of clones. Sequencing was performed on PBMCs. All receptors derive from a girl aged 10 to 17 in good health and CMV-seropositive. CDR3s include the opening cysteine and the closing phenylalanine or tryptophan.

>TRBJ1-6|16|TRBV4-1
CASSQGGGRGHSPLHF
>TRBJ1-2|13|TRBV28
CASRIDKYTGYTF
>TRBJ1-6|14|TRBV2
CASSGGQGSSPLHF
>TRBJ2-5|15|TRBV9
CASSATTSRQETQYF
>TRBJ2-1|16|TRBV5-1
CASSGGLAGVYNEQFF
>TRBJ2-7|16|TRBV2
CARYSGLAGVPSEQYF
>TRBJ1-3|18|TRBV12-5
CASGLVIVRQTLGNTIYF
>TRBJ2-7|15|TRBV4-3
CASSQDRAGPYEQYF
>TRBJ1-1|13|TRBV4-1
CASSQDRNTEAFF
>TRBJ2-3|15|TRBV2
CASTRRTGRTDTQYF
>TRBJ1-4|17|TRBV4-3
CASSQVPVGRLNEKLFF
>TRBJ2-2|13|TRBV13
CASSLGQGGELFF
>TRBJ1-1|14|TRBV29-1
CSVEEVTANTEAFF
>TRBJ1-2|15|TRBV6-1
CASSLRGDRPYGYTF
>TRBJ2-1|13|TRBV7-3
CASSLQGAGEQFF
>TRBJ2-5|15|TRBV11-2
CASSGRLAGGEAQYF
>TRBJ2-1|17|TRBV7-2
CASSLSLGAGGYNEQFF
>TRBJ2-7|16|TRBV9
CASSAGGQGRTYEQYF
>TRBJ2-1|16|TRBV5-6
CASSGIAGGEYNEQFF
>TRBJ2-7|14|TRBV5-1
CASSLAGRAYEQYF
>TRBJ1-1|11|TRBV7-2
CASSNHREAFF
>TRBJ1-1|13|TRBV7-7
CASSLRENTEAFF
>TRBJ2-4|19|TRBV4-1
CASSQTGLAGGLAKNIQYF
>TRBJ1-5|15|TRBV4-3
CASSQDRGGQKPQHF
>TRBJ2-2|15|TRBV5-1
CASSLVSQSGGELFF
>TRBJ1-1|15|TRBV7-9
CASSSPSTEYTEAFF
>TRBJ2-1|14|TRBV19
CASSLAGGLNEQFF
>TRBJ1-1|11|TRBV19
CASSQMLEAFF
>TRBJ2-5|14|TRBV2
CASIAGGRGETQYF
>TRBJ2-7|15|TRBV7-9
CASSLLDRSAYEQYF
>TRBJ1-5|17|TRBV12-5
CASGLVKTEYSNQPQHF